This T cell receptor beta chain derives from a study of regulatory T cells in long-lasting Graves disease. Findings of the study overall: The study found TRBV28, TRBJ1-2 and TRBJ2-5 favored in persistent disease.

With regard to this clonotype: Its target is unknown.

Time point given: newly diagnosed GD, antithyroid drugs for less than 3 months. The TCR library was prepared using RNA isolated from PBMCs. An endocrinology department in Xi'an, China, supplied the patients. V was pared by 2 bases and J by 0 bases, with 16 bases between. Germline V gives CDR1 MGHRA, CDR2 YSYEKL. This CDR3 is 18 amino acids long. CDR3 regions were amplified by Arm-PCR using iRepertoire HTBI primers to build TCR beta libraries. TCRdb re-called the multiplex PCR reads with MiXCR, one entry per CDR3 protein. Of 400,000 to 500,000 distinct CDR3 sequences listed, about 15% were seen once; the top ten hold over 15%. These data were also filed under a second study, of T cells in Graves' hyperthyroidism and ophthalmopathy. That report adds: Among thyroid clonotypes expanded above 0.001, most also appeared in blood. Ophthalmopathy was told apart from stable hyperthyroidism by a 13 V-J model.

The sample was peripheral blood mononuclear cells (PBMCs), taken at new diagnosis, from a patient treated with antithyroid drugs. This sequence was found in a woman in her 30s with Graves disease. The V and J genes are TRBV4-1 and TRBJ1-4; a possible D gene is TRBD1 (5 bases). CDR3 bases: TGCGCCAGCAGCCAACAACGAAGCGGGACCGCAACTAATGAAAAACTGTTTTTT. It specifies CASSQQRSGTATNEKLFF.